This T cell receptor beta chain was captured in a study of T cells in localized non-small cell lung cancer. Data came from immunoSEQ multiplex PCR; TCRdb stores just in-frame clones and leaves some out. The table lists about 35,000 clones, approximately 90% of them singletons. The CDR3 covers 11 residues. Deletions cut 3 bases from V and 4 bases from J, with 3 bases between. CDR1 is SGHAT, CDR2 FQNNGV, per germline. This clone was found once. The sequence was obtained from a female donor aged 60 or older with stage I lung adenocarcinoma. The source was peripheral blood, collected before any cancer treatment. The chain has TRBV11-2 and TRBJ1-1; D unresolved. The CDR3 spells CASSFTTEAFF. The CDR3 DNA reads TGTGCCAGCAGCTTCACCACTGAAGCTTTCTTT.